This paragraph covers one T cell receptor beta chain sequence. Survey-level immunoSEQ sequencing profiled the TCR beta repertoire. Profiled with immunoSEQ multiplex PCR; TCRdb holds only in-frame clones, not every one. Seen here are under 65,000 clones, more than 80% observed once, and the top ten hold around 10%. Germline CDR1 reads LNHDA; CDR2 reads SQIVND (reference sequence). The CDR3 totals 12 residues. The V end was cut by 10 bases, the J end by 5 bases, with 14 bases between. The J gene is TRBJ2-5, the V gene TRBV19; tentatively, D is TRBD2 (5 bases). The sample consisted of PBMCs. This TCR was recovered from a middle-aged man with rheumatoid arthritis. The CDR3 protein is CATKERGETQYF. The CDR3 bases are TGTGCCACTAAAGAACGCGGGGAGACCCAGTACTTC.